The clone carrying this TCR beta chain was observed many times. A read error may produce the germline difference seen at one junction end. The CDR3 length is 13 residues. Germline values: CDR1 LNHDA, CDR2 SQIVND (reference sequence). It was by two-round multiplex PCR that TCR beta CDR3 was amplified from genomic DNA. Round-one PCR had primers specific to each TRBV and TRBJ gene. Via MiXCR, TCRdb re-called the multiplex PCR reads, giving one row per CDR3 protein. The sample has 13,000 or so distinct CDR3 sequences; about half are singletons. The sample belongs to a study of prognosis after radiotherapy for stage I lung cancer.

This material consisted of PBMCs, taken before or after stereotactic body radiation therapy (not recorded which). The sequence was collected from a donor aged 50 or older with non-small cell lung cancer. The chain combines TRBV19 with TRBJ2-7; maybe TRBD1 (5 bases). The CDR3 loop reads CANSSTQQGSQYF. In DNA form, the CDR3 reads TGTGCCAATAGTTCGACACAGCAGGGCAGTCAGTACTTC.